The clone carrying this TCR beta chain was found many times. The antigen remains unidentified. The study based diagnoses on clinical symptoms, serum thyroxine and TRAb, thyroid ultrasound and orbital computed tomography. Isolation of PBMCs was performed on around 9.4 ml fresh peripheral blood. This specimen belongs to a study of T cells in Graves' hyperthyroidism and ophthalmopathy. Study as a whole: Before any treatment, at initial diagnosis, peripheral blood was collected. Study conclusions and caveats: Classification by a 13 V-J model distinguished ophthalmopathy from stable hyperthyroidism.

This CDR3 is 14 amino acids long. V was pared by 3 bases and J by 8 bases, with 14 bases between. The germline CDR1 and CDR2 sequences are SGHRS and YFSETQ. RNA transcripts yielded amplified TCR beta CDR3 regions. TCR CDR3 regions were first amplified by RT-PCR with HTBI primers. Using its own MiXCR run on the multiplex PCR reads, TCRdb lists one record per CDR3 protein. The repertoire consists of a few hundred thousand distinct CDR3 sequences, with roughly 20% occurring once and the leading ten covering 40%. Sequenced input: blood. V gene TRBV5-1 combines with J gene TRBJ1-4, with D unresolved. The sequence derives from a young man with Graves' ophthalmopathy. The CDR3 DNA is TGCGCCAGCAGCTCAAGGGTGGCAGACGAAAAACTGTTTTTT. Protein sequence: CASSSRVADEKLFF. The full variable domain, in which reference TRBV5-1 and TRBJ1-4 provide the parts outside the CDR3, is KAGVTQTPRYLIKTRGQQVTLSCSPISGHRSVSWYQQTPGQGLQFLFEYFSETQRNKGNFPGRFSGRQFSNSRSEMNVSTLELGDSALYLCASSSRVADEKLFFGSGTQLSVL.